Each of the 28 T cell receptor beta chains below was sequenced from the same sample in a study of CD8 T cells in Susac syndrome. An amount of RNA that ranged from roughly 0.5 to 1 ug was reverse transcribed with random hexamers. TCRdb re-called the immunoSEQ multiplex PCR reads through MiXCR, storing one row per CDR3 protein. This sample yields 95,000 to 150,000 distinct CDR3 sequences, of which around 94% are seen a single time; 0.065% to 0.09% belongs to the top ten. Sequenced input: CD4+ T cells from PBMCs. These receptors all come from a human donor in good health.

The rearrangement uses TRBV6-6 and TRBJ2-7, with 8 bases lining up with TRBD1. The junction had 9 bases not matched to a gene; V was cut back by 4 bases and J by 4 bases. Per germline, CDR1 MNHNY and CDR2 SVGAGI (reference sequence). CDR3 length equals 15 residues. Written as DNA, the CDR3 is TGTGCCAGCAGTTTACCGGGACAGGCTAAGTACGAGCAGTACTTC. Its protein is CASSLPGQAKYEQYF.

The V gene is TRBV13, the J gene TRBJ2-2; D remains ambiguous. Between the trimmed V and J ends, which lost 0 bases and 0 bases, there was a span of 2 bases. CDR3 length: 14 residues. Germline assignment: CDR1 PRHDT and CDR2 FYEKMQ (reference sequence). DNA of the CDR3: TGTGCCAGCAGCTTAGGTACGAACACCGGGGAGCTGTTTTTT. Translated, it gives CASSLGTNTGELFF.

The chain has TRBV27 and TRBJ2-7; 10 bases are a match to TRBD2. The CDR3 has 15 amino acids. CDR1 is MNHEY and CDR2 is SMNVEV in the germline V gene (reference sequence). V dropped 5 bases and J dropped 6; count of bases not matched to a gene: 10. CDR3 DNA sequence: TGTGCCAGCAGTAGCTCGCTAGCGGGAGTTGGCGAGCAGTACTTC. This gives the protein CASSSSLAGVGEQYF.

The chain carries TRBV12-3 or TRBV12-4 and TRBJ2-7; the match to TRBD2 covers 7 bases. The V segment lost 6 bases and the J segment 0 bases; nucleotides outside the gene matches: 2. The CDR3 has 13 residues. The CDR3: CASRLASSYEQYF. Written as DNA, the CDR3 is TGTGCCAGCAGACTAGCGAGCTCCTACGAGCAGTACTTC.

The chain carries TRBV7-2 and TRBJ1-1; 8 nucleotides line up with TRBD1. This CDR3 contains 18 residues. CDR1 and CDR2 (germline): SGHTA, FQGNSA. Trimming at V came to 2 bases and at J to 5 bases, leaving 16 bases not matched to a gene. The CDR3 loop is CASSLLQPGGAVKTEAFF. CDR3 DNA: TGTGCCAGCAGCTTACTTCAACCAGGGGGCGCGGTAAAGACTGAAGCTTTCTTT.

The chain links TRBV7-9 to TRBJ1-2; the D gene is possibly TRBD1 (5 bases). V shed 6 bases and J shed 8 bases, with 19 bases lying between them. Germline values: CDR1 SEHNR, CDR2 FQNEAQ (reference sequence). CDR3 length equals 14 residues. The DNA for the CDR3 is TGTGCCAGCAGACGTACGGCAGGGACGGAGGGCTACACCTTC. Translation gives CASRRTAGTEGYTF.

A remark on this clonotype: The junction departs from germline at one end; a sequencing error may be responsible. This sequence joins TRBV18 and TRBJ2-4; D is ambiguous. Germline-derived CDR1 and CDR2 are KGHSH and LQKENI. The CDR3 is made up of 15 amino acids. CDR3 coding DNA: TGTGCCAGCTCCCTGGTTGGTGGAGCCGAAAACATTCAGTACTTC. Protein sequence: CASSLVGGAENIQYF.

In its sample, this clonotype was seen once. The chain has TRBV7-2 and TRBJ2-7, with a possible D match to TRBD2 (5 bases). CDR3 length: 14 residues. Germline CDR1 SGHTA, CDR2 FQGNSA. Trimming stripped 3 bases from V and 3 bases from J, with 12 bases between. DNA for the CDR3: TGTGCCAGCAGCTTCCCGACTAAATTCTACGAGCAGTACTTC. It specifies CASSFPTKFYEQYF.

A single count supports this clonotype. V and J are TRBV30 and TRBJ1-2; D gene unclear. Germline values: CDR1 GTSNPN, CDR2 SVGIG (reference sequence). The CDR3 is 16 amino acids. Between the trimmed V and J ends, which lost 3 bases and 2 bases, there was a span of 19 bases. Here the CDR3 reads CAWRAGVDRTNYGYTF. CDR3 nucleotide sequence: TGTGCCTGGAGGGCCGGGGTCGATAGGACCAACTATGGCTACACCTTC.

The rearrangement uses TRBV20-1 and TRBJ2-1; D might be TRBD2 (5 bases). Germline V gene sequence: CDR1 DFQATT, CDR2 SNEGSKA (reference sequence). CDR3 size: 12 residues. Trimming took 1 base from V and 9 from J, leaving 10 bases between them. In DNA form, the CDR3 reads TGCAGTGCTAGAGGGGGAGTGGCTGAGCAGTTCTTC. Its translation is CSARGGVAEQFF.

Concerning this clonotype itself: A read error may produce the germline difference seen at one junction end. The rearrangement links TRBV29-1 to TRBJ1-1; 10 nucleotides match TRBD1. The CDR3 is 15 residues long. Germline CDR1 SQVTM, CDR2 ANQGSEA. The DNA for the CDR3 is TGCAGCATTGAAGATTTTGGACAGGGGGACACTGAAGCTTTCTTT. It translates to CSIEDFGQGDTEAFF.

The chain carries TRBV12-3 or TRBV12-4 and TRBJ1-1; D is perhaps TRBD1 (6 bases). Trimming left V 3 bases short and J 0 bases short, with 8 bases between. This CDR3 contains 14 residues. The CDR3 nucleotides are TGTGCCAGCAGTTTTGGACAGATGAACACTGAAGCTTTCTTT. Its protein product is CASSFGQMNTEAFF.

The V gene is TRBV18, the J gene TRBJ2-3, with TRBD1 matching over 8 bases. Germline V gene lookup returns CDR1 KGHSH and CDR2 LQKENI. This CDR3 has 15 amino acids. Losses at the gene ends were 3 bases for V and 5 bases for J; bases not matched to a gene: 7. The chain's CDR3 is CASSPSGQAKDTQYF. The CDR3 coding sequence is TGTGCCAGCTCACCCTCGGGACAGGCAAAAGATACGCAGTATTTT.

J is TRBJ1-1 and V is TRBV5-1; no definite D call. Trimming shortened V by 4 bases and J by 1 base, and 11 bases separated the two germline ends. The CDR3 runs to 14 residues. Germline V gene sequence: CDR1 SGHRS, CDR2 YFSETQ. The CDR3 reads CASSGTPGNTEAFF. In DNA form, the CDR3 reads TGCGCCAGCAGCGGTACCCCAGGGAACACTGAAGCTTTCTTT.

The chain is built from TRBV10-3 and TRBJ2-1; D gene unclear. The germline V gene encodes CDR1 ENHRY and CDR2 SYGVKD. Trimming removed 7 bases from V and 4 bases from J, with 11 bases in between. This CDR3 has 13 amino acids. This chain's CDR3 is CAITDTIYNEQFF. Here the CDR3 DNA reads TGTGCCATCACAGACACTATATACAATGAGCAGTTCTTC.

The CDR3 DNA sequence: TGTGCCAGCAGCCAAGTTCCTGGGACAGCGAACACTGAAGCTTTCTTT. Translating it yields CASSQVPGTANTEAFF. V and J are TRBV3-1 and TRBJ1-1; 7 bases are a match to TRBD1. Per the germline V gene, CDR1 is LGHDT and CDR2 is YNNKEL (reference sequence). This CDR3 is built from 16 residues. V shed 1 base, J shed 1 base, and the junction held 6 bases outside the gene matches. The entire variable domain, with the rest obtained from reference TRBV3-1 and TRBJ1-1, is as follows: DTAVSQTPKYLVTQMGNDKSIKCEQNLGHDTMYWYKQDSKKFLKIMFSYNNKELIINETVPNRFSPKSPDKAHLNLHINSLELGDSAVYFCASSQVPGTANTEAFFGQGTRLTVV.

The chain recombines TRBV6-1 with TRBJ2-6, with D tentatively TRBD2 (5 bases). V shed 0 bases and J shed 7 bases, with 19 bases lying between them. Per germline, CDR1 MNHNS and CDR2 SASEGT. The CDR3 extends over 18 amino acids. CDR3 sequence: CASSEALRGTPRANVLTF. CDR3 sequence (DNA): TGTGCCAGCAGTGAAGCGCTTCGGGGAACCCCCCGTGCCAACGTCCTGACTTTC.

The CDR3 DNA sequence: TGTGCCGCAGAACAGGGGTTAAACACTGAAGCTTTCTTT. Translating gives CAAEQGLNTEAFF. V gene TRBV10-3 combines with J gene TRBJ1-1; 7 positions agree with TRBD1. The CDR3 covers 13 residues. J lost 2 bases, V lost 11 bases, and 8 bases had no gene match. From germline, CDR1 is ENHRY and CDR2 SYGVKD.

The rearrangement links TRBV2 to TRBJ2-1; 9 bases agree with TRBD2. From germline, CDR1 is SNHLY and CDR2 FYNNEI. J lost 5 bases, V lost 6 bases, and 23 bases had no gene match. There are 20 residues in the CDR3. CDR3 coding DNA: TGTGCCAGCAGCCTCACTTGGACTAGCGCGAGGGGGGTGAGAAACAATGAGCAGTTCTTC. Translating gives CASSLTWTSARGVRNNEQFF.

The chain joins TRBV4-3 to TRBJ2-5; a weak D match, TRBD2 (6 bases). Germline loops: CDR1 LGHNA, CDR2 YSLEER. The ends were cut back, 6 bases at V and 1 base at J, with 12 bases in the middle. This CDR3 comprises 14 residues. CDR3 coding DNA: TGCGCCAGCAGTTTTAGCGGAACCCAAGAGACCCAGTACTTC. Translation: CASSFSGTQETQYF.

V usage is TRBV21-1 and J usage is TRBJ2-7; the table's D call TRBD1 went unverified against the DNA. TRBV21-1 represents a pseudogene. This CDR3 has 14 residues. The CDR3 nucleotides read TGTGCCAGCAGCAAAGATCCAGGGGGCTACGAGCAGTACTTC. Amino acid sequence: CASSKDPGGYEQYF.

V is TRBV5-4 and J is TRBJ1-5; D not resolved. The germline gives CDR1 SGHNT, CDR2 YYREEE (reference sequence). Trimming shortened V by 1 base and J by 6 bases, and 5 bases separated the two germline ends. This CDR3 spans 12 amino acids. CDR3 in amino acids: CASSLKGQPQHF. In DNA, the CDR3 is TGTGCCAGCAGCTTGAAAGGTCAGCCCCAGCATTTT.

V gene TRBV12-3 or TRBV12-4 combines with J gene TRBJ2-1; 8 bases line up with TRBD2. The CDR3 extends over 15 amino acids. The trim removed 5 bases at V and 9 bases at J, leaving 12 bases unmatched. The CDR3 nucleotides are TGTGCCAGCAGTCCACGGGAGGGCGGAGTCTTTGAGCAGTTCTTC. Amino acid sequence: CASSPREGGVFEQFF.

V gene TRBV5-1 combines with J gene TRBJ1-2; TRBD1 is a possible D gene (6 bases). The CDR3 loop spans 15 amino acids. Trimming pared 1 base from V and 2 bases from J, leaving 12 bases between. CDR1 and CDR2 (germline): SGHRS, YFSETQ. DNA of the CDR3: TGCGCCAGCAGCTTGAACAGGGCCCTGAACTATGGCTACACCTTC. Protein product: CASSLNRALNYGYTF. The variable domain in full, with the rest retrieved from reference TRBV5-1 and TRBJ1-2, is KAGVTQTPRYLIKTRGQQVTLSCSPISGHRSVSWYQQTPGQGLQFLFEYFSETQRNKGNFPGRFSGRQFSNSRSEMNVSTLELGDSALYLCASSLNRALNYGYTFGSGTRLTVV.

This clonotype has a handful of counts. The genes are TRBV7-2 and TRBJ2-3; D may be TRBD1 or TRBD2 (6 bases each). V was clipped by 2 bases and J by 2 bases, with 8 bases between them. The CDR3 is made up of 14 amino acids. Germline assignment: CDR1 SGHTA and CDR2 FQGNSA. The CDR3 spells CASSLRGPTDTQYF. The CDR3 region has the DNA TGTGCCAGCAGCTTACGGGGGCCCACAGATACGCAGTATTTT.

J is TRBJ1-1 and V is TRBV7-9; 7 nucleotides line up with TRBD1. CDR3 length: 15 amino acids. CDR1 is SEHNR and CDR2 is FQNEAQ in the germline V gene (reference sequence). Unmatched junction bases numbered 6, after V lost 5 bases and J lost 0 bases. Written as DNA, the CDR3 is TGTGCCAGCAGCCCTCAGACAGGGATGAACACTGAAGCTTTCTTT. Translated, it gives CASSPQTGMNTEAFF.

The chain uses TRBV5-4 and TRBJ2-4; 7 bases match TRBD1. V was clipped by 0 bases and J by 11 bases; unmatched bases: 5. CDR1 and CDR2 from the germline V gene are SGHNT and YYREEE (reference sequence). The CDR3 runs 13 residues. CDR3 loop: CASSLERGQVQYF. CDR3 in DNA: TGTGCCAGCAGCTTGGAAAGGGGGCAGGTTCAGTACTTC.

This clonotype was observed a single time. For the CDR3, the DNA is TGCAGTGCTACCAGCTCTAGCGGTTTGAGTCTCGATGAGCAGTTCTTC. Translated: CSATSSSGLSLDEQFF. V usage is TRBV20-1 and J usage is TRBJ2-1, with 7 bases aligning to TRBD2. J lost 8 bases, V lost 4 bases, and 17 bases had no gene match. The germline V gene encodes CDR1 DFQATT and CDR2 SNEGSKA (reference sequence). CDR3 length equals 16 residues.